What follows are 26 T cell receptor beta chains derived from one specimen sequenced in a study of beta chain features in type 1 diabetes. Their specific antigens are unknown. Study results and caveats: Shorter TCRB CDR3s, moderately but significantly so, were found in Type 1 diabetes patients in all four CD4+ subsets.

As every portion of the isolated RNA was reverse transcribed, the sequencing read expressed TCRB transcripts. TCRdb's table, derived via immunoSEQ multiplex PCR, lists solely in-frame clones and lacks some. Of around 250,000 clones detected, approximately 15% appear once; the ten largest clones hold more than 0.015%. Sequences were obtained from naive CD4+ T cells from blood. These receptors all stem from a man aged 25-45 years with type 1 diabetes.

The rearrangement uses TRBV5-1 and TRBJ2-1; possibly TRBD2 for D (6 bases). This CDR3 spans 15 amino acids. V was pared by 0 bases and J by 8 bases, with 15 bases between. Germline V gives CDR1 SGHRS, CDR2 YFSETQ. The CDR3 spells CASSLAVGSSYEQFF. The CDR3 nucleotides are TGCGCCAGCAGCTTGGCCGTCGGGAGTAGTTATGAGCAGTTCTTC.

This clone was observed a few times. The rearrangement links TRBV2 to TRBJ2-5, with TRBD2 matching over 9 bases. The CDR3 has 14 residues. Germline CDR1 SNHLY, CDR2 FYNNEI. Trimming took 6 bases from V and 5 from J; bases not matched to a gene: 7. In nucleotides, the CDR3 is TGTGCCAGCAGGCCGGGACTAGCTGTTGAGACCCAGTACTTC. It codes for CASRPGLAVETQYF.

This clone was counted between two and nine times. The CDR3 region has the DNA TGTGCCAGCAGCTTAGTACTAGCGGCCTACAATGAGCAGTTCTTC. Encoded protein: CASSLVLAAYNEQFF. This chain joins TRBV7-2 and TRBJ2-1, with TRBD2 matching 8 bases. This CDR3 is built from 15 residues. From germline, CDR1 is SGHTA and CDR2 FQGNSA. After removal of 1 base from V and 2 bases from J, the junction contained 1 base not matched to a gene.

The V gene is TRBV19, the J gene TRBJ1-2; D is perhaps TRBD1 (6 bases). The V and J ends lost 3 bases and 1 base respectively, with 12 bases between them. Germline CDR1 and CDR2: LNHDA and SQIVND (reference sequence). CDR3 length equals 15 residues. The CDR3 region is CASSILDRLNYGYTF. CDR3 in DNA: TGTGCCAGTAGTATTCTGGACAGACTTAACTATGGCTACACCTTC.

A few counts support this clone. The chain couples TRBV5-6 to TRBJ2-7, with a weak D call TRBD2 (5 bases). The CDR3 loop spans 13 amino acids. The germline V gene encodes CDR1 SGHDT and CDR2 YYEEEE. With 1 base removed from V and 5 bases from J, the gap between germline ends came to 10 bases. For the CDR3, the DNA is TGTGCCAGCAGCTTGAGAGGGATCCACGAGCAGTACTTC. Protein sequence: CASSLRGIHEQYF.

V and J are TRBV9 and TRBJ2-1, with TRBD2 matching over 10 bases. CDR3 length equals 17 residues. Germline assignment: CDR1 SGDLS and CDR2 YYNGEE. With V trimmed by 4 bases and J by 9 bases, 16 bases remained unmatched. CDR3 residues: CASSPGKREGRGVEQFF. The CDR3 DNA follows: TGTGCCAGCAGCCCCGGGAAGCGGGAGGGCCGTGGGGTTGAGCAGTTCTTC.

There are a few counts of this clone. The chain employs TRBV29-1 and TRBJ2-5, with 7 positions matching TRBD1. This CDR3 comprises 16 residues. V lost 1 base, J lost 1 base, and 9 bases stayed unmatched. Germline CDR1 and CDR2: SQVTM and ANQGSEA. The CDR3 here is CSVEGQSGQLQETQYF. The CDR3 DNA follows: TGCAGCGTTGAAGGACAATCGGGACAGCTCCAAGAGACCCAGTACTTC.

This clone was observed a handful of times. The V gene is TRBV2, the J gene TRBJ2-1; TRBD2 matches 8 bases. Unmatched junction bases numbered 8, after V lost 6 bases and J lost 4 bases. CDR3 length: 15 residues. The germline V gene has CDR1 SNHLY and CDR2 FYNNEI. The chain's CDR3 is CASSPLAGGYNEQFF. The CDR3 nucleotides read TGTGCCAGCAGCCCTCTGGCGGGAGGTTACAATGAGCAGTTCTTC.

The DNA of the CDR3 is TGCGCCAGCAGCCCCAGCGCGGGGGCCGGCACTGAAGCTTTCTTT. Translation gives CASSPSAGAGTEAFF. The chain couples TRBV5-1 to TRBJ1-1; D is possibly TRBD1 (6 bases). CDR3 length: 15 amino acids. Trimming pared 4 bases from V and 4 bases from J, leaving 17 bases between. Germline CDR1 and CDR2: SGHRS and YFSETQ.

This CDR3 reads CASSPGLVNYEQFF. The CDR3 DNA reads TGTGCCAGCAGCCCCGGACTAGTTAACTATGAGCAGTTCTTC. V usage is TRBV7-2 and J usage is TRBJ2-1; 7 bases match TRBD2. This CDR3 contains 14 residues. The junction had 9 bases not matched to a gene; V was cut back by 5 bases and J by 8 bases. CDR1 is SGHTA and CDR2 is FQGNSA in the germline V gene.

This clone appeared a few times. The chain carries TRBV29-1 and TRBJ1-5; TRBD1 is a possible D gene (6 bases). Germline loops: CDR1 SQVTM, CDR2 ANQGSEA. The CDR3 covers 15 residues. Trimming took 4 bases from V and 1 from J, leaving 14 bases between them. CDR3 sequence: CSVGEGGSSNQPQHF. Written as DNA, the CDR3 is TGCAGCGTTGGAGAGGGGGGTTCCAGCAATCAGCCCCAGCATTTT.

The chain combines TRBV28 with TRBJ2-1; 8 nucleotides align to TRBD2. Trimming cost V 4 bases and J 9 bases; bases outside gene matches: 8. CDR1 and CDR2 (germline): MDHEN, SYDVKM. CDR3 length equals 14 residues. In nucleotides, the CDR3 is TGTGCCAGCAGTTCCGCGGGAGGTTCATGTGAGCAGTTCTTC. Residues: CASSSAGGSCEQFF.

The chain combines TRBV7-7 with TRBJ2-1; TRBD2 agrees at 8 bases. The germline CDR1 and CDR2 sequences are SSHAT and FNYEAQ (reference sequence). V lost 4 bases, J lost 6 bases, and 8 bases stayed unmatched. This CDR3 is built from 15 residues. CDR3 protein: CASSSGTRFGNEQFF. The CDR3 coding sequence is TGTGCCAGCAGCTCCGGGACTAGGTTCGGCAATGAGCAGTTCTTC.

This clone was observed a few times. This chain joins TRBV6-1 and TRBJ2-7, with TRBD2 matching over 11 bases. Looked up from germline, CDR1 is MNHNS and CDR2 is SASEGT. This CDR3 is built from 13 residues. Trimming cost V 10 bases and J 4 bases; bases outside gene matches: 6. CDR3 residues: CATLLAGVYEQYF. For the CDR3, the DNA is TGTGCCACCCTACTAGCGGGAGTTTACGAGCAGTACTTC.

This clone has a handful of counts. This chain links TRBV10-3 with TRBJ2-1; 7 bases map to TRBD1. CDR1 is ENHRY and CDR2 is SYGVKD in the germline V gene. CDR3 length: 17 residues. Trimming removed 4 bases from V and 7 bases from J; junction bases left unmatched: 16. In DNA, the CDR3 is TGTGCCATCAGTGGGGGTCGAGGGGACAGCCTTTTGAATGAGCAGTTCTTC. Its protein is CAISGGRGDSLLNEQFF.

This clone was recorded a few times. The J gene is TRBJ2-1, the V gene TRBV13, with D tentatively TRBD1 (6 bases). Germline V gene lookup returns CDR1 PRHDT and CDR2 FYEKMQ (reference sequence). The CDR3 extends over 16 amino acids. V was cut by 5 bases and J by 0 bases, with 14 bases left in between. The CDR3 coding sequence is TGTGCCAGCAGCCTCAGGGGAATAAGCTCCTACAATGAGCAGTTCTTC. This encodes CASSLRGISSYNEQFF.

The sample holds a few counts of this clone. This sequence joins TRBV2 and TRBJ1-2, with D perhaps matching TRBD1 (5 bases). The V gene's germline CDR1 is SNHLY and CDR2 FYNNEI. The CDR3 contains 11 residues. With 8 bases removed from V and 6 bases from J, the gap between germline ends came to 10 bases. DNA of the CDR3: TGTGCCAGCGGAGGGGTCGATGGCTACACCTTC. Translating it yields CASGGVDGYTF. The entire variable domain, with the rest obtained from reference TRBV2 and TRBJ1-2, is as follows: EPEVTQTPSHQVTQMGQEVILRCVPISNHLYFYWYRQILGQKVEFLVSFYNNEISEKSEIFDDQFSVERPDGSNFTLKIRSTKLEDSAMYFCASGGVDGYTFGSGTRLTVV.

V gene TRBV4-2 combines with J gene TRBJ1-2, with TRBD1 matching 9 bases. J was trimmed by 2 bases and V by 5 bases; bases with no gene match: 6. This CDR3 has 15 residues. From germline, CDR1 is LGHNA and CDR2 YNFKEQ. CDR3 sequence reads: CASSWSGTGNYGYTF. CDR3 DNA sequence: TGTGCCAGCAGCTGGTCAGGGACAGGGAACTATGGCTACACCTTC.

This clone was seen more than once but under ten times. The chain joins TRBV19 to TRBJ2-1; D gene unclear. The CDR3 loop spans 17 amino acids. Trimming cost V 3 bases and J 0 bases, with 15 bases left between them. Germline assignment: CDR1 LNHDA and CDR2 SQIVND (reference sequence). CDR3 DNA: TGTGCCAGTAGTATTCCCCGACTTCAATCCTCCTACAATGAGCAGTTCTTC. It is translated as CASSIPRLQSSYNEQFF.

The chain joins TRBV28 to TRBJ1-5; D remains unclear. Trimming left V 7 bases short and J 3 bases short, with 7 bases between. The CDR3 has 12 residues. Germline V lookup: CDR1 MDHEN, CDR2 SYDVKM. The DNA for the CDR3 is TGTGCCAGCACCCCTCCCAATCAGCCCCAGCATTTT. It specifies CASTPPNQPQHF.

This clone came up a few times. V gene TRBV28 combines with J gene TRBJ2-7, with 9 positions matching TRBD1. The germline gives CDR1 MDHEN, CDR2 SYDVKM. Trimming removed 5 bases from V and 5 bases from J; junction bases left unmatched: 13. This CDR3 has 16 residues. The CDR3, as DNA: TGTGCCAGCAGTCCCTCCGGGACAGGGAATACCCACGAGCAGTACTTC. Protein sequence: CASSPSGTGNTHEQYF.

The V and J genes are TRBV28 and TRBJ2-3; D is possibly TRBD2 (5 bases). CDR1 and CDR2 from the germline V gene are MDHEN and SYDVKM. The CDR3 spans 12 residues. V gave up 5 bases and J gave up 6 bases, with 9 bases separating them. The CDR3 nucleotides read TGTGCCAGCAGTGAGAGGGTGGATACGCAGTATTTT. The encoded protein is CASSERVDTQYF.

The gene calls are TRBV4-3 and TRBJ2-1; TRBD2 matches at 15 bases. The ends lost 5 bases at V and 9 bases at J; junction bases unmatched: 5. The germline CDR1 and CDR2 sequences are LGHNA and YSLEER. The length of the CDR3 is 15 residues. This CDR3 reads CASSGLAGGVGEQFF. The CDR3 DNA is TGCGCCAGCAGCGGACTAGCGGGAGGGGTAGGTGAGCAGTTCTTC.

This chain connects TRBV5-1 to TRBJ2-3; D ambiguous. The CDR3 sequence is 15 residues long. Germline CDR1 reads SGHRS; CDR2 reads YFSETQ. V lost 0 bases, J lost 2 bases, and 10 bases lay in between. In DNA, the CDR3 is TGCGCCAGCAGCTTGGACCCAACATTCACAGATACGCAGTATTTT. The encoded protein is CASSLDPTFTDTQYF.

This clone was counted between two and nine times. The chain uses TRBV9 and TRBJ2-1, with TRBD2 matching 11 bases. V shed 0 bases, J shed 4 bases, and the junction held 6 bases outside the gene matches. CDR1 is SGDLS and CDR2 is YYNGEE in the germline V gene. CDR3 size: 17 residues. CDR3 nucleotide sequence: TGTGCCAGCAGCGTAGGGGGTAGCGGGAGGGTGTACAATGAGCAGTTCTTC. Translating it yields CASSVGGSGRVYNEQFF.

This clone was seen a handful of times. The chain is built from TRBV7-8 and TRBJ1-1; 7 nucleotides agree with TRBD1. In germline, CDR1 is SGHVS, CDR2 FQNEAQ. The CDR3 contains 13 residues. The trim removed 6 bases at V and 3 bases at J, leaving 4 bases unmatched. This chain's CDR3 is CASRTGTDTEAFF. CDR3 in DNA: TGTGCCAGCAGGACAGGGACCGACACTGAAGCTTTCTTT.